This T cell receptor beta chain is from a study of T cells expressing NK-cell markers. About the research overall: Underlying the TCR beta repertoires were sorted CD3+CD56+NKG2C+, CD3+CD56+NKG2C- and CD3+CD56-NKG2C+ T cells.

This CDR3 contains 16 residues. From germline, CDR1 is SGHRS and CDR2 YFSETQ. The study, taken as a whole, reports: Six of the donors carried dominant NKG2C+ clonotypes that took up 1.0-7.0% of their CD8+ T cells. The CD3+CD56-NKG2C+ fraction of a handful of donors was also led by these clonotypes.

Comments on this clonotype: Its antigen remains unknown.

With the 5' RACE reads reprocessed, TCRdb shows one record per CDR3 protein and no DNA. In all, the sample yields 200,000 to 300,000 distinct CDR3 sequences. V is TRBV5-1 and J is TRBJ2-1; TCRdb proposes TRBD2, but this gene call is untestable without DNA. The clonotype originates from a woman between 18 and 70 years old in good health. Sample: blood T cells: a sorted CD56 or NKG2C T cell subset, CD4+ or CD8+ T cells, or bulk PBMC T cells (not recorded which). The CDR3 spells CASSSGTSRGVNEQFF.